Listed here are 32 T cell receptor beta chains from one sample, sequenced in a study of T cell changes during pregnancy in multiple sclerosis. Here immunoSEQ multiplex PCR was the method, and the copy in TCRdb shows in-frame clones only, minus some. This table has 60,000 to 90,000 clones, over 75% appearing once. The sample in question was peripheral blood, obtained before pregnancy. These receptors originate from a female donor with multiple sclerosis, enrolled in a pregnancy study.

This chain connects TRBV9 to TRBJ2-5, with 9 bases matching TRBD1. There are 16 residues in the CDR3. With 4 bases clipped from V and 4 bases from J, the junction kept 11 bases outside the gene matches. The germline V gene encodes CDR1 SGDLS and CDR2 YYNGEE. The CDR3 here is CASSLMPGQGGETQYF. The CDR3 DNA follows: TGTGCCAGCAGCCTCATGCCGGGACAGGGAGGAGAGACCCAGTACTTC.

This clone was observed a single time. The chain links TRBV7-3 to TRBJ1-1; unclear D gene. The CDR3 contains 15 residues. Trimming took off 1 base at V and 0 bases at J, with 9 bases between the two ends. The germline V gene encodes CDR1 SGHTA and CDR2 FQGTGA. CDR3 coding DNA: TGTGCCAGCAGCTTAAGAGCGACGGTGAACACTGAAGCTTTCTTT. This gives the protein CASSLRATVNTEAFF.

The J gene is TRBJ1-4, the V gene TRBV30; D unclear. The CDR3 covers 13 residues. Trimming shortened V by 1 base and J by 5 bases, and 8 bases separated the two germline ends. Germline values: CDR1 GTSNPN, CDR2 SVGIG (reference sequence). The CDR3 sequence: CAWSGQVNEKLFF. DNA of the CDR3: TGTGCCTGGAGTGGTCAGGTGAATGAAAAACTGTTTTTT.

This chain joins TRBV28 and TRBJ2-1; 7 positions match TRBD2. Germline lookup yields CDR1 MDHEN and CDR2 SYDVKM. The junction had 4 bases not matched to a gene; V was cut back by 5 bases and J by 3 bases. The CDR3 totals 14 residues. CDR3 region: CASSSGTFYNEQFF. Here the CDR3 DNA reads TGTGCCAGCAGTAGCGGGACTTTCTACAATGAGCAGTTCTTC.

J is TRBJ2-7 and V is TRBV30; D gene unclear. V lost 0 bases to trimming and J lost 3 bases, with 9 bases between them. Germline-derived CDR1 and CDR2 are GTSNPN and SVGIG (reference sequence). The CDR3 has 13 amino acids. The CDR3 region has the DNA TGTGCCTGGAGTGTAGTGGGCTACTACGAGCAGTACTTC. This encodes CAWSVVGYYEQYF.

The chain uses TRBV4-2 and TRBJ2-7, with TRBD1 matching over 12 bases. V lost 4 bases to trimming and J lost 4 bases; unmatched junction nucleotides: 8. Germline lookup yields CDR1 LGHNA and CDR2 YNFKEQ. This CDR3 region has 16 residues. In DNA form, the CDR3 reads TGTGCCAGCAGCCCTTCGGCGGGACAGGGGGCGTACGAGCAGTACTTC. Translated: CASSPSAGQGAYEQYF.

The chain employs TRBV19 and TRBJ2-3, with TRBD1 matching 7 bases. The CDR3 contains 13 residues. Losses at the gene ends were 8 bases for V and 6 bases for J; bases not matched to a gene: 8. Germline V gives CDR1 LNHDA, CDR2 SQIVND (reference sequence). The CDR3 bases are TGTGCCAGTGAATCTTTACAGGGGGATACGCAGTATTTT. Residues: CASESLQGDTQYF.

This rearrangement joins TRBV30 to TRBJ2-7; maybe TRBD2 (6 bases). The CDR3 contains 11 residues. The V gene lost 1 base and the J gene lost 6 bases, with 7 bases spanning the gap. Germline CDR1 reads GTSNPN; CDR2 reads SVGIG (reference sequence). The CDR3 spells CAWSAGGEQYF. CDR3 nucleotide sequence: TGTGCCTGGAGTGCCGGGGGCGAGCAGTACTTC.

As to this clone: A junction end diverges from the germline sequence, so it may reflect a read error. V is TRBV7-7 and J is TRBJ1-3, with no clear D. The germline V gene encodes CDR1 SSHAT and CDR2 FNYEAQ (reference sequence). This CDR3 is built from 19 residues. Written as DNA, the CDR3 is TGTGCTAGCAGCTTAGAAAGGAAGCAGCCACTATTCTCTGGAAACACCATATATTTT. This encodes CASSLERKQPLFSGNTIYF.

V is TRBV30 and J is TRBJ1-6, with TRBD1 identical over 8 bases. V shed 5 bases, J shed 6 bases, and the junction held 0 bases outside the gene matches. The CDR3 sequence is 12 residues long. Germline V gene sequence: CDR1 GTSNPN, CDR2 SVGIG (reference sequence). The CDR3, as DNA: TGTGCCTGGGACAGGGGTAATTCACCCCTCCACTTT. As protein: CAWDRGNSPLHF.

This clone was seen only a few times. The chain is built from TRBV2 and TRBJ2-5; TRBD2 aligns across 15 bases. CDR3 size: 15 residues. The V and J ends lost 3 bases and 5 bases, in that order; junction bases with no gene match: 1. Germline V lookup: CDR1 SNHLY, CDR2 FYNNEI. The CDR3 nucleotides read TGTGCCAGCAGTGACGGACTAGCGGGGGGGGAGACCCAGTACTTC. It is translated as CASSDGLAGGETQYF.

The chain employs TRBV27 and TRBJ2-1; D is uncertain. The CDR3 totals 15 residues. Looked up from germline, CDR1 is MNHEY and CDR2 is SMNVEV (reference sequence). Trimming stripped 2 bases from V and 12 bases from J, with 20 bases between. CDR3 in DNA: TGTGCCAGCAGTTTACAACCGACTGGAAGGATCGGGCAGTTCTTC. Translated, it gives CASSLQPTGRIGQFF.

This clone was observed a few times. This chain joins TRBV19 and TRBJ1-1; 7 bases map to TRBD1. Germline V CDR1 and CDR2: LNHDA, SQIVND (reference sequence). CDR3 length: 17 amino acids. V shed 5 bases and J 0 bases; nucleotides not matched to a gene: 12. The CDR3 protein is CASSLRKGALVNTEAFF. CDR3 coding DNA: TGTGCCAGTAGTCTCAGGAAGGGGGCTCTCGTGAACACTGAAGCTTTCTTT.

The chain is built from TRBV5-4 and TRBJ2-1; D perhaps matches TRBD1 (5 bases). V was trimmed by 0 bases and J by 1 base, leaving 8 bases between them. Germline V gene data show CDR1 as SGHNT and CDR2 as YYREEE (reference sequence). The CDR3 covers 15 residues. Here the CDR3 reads CASSLDRLSYNEQFF. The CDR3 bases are TGTGCCAGCAGCTTGGACAGGTTATCCTACAATGAGCAGTTCTTC.

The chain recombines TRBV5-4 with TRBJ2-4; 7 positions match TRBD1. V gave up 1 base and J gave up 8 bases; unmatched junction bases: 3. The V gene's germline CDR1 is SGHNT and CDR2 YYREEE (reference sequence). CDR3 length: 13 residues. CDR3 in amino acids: CASSLNRGDIQYF. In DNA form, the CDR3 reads TGTGCCAGCAGCTTGAACAGGGGAGACATTCAGTACTTC.

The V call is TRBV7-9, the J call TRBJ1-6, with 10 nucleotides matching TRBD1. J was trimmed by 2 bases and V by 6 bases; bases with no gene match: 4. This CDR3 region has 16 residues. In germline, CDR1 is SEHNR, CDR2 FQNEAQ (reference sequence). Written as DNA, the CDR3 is TGTGCCAGCAGAGGACAGGGGGAGACCTATAATTCACCCCTCCACTTT. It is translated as CASRGQGETYNSPLHF.

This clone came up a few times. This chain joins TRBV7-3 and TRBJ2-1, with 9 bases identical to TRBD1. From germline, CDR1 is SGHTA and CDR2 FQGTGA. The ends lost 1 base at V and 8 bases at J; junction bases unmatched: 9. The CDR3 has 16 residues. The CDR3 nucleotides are TGTGCCAGCAGCTTAAAGCCGACAGGGGGAGAGGATGAGCAGTTCTTC. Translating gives CASSLKPTGGEDEQFF. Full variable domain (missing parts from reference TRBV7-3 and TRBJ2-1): GAGVSQTPSNKVTEKGKYVELRCDPISGHTALYWYRQSLGQGPEFLIYFQGTGAADDSGLPNDRFFAVRPEGSVSTLKIQRTERGDSAVYLCASSLKPTGGEDEQFFGPGTRLTVL.

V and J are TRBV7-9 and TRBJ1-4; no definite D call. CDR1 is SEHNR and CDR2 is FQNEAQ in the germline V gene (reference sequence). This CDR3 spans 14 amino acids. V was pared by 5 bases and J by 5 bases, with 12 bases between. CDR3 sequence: CASSRDWPNEKLFF. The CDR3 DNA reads TGTGCCAGCAGCCGCGACTGGCCGAATGAAAAACTGTTTTTT.

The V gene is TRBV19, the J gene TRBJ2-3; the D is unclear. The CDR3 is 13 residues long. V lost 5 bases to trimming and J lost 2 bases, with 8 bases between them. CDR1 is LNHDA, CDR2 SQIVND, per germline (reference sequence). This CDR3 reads CASSYIPTDTQYF. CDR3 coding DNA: TGTGCCAGTAGTTATATCCCCACAGATACGCAGTATTTT.

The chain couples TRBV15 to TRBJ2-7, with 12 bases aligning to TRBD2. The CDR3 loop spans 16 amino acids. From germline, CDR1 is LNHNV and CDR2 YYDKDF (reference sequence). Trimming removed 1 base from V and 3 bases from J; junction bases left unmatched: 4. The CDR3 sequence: CATSRATSGGRYEQYF. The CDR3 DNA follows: TGTGCCACCAGCAGAGCAACTAGCGGGGGGCGCTACGAGCAGTACTTC.

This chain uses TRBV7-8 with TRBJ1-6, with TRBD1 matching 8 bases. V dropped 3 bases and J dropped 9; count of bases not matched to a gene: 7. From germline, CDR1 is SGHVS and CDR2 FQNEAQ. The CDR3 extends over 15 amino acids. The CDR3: CASSLWTGTGSPLHF. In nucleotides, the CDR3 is TGTGCCAGCAGCTTGTGGACAGGGACGGGTTCACCCCTCCACTTT.

CDR3 nucleotide sequence: TGTGCCAGCAGCCCCAAGGGGGACAGGGTTGATCGCGATGGCTACACCTTC. It is translated as CASSPKGDRVDRDGYTF. The chain joins TRBV2 to TRBJ1-2; 9 nucleotides align to TRBD1. CDR3 length: 17 residues. After removal of 6 bases from V and 6 bases from J, the junction contained 17 bases not matched to a gene. Germline CDR1 and CDR2: SNHLY and FYNNEI.

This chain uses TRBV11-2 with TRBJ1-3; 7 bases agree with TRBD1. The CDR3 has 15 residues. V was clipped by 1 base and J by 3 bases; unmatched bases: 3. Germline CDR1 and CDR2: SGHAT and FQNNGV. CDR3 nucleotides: TGTGCCAGCAGCTTAGTGGCAGGGGGTGGAAACACCATATATTTT. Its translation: CASSLVAGGGNTIYF.

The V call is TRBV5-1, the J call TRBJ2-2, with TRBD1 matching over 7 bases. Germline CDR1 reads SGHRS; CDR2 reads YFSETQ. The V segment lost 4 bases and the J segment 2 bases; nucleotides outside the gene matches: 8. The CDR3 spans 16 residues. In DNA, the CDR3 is TGCGCCAGCAGCGGAAGAGGGGGCGCCAACACCGGGGAGCTGTTTTTT. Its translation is CASSGRGGANTGELFF. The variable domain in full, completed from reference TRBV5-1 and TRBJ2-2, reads KAGVTQTPRYLIKTRGQQVTLSCSPISGHRSVSWYQQTPGQGLQFLFEYFSETQRNKGNFPGRFSGRQFSNSRSEMNVSTLELGDSALYLCASSGRGGANTGELFFGEGSRLTVL.

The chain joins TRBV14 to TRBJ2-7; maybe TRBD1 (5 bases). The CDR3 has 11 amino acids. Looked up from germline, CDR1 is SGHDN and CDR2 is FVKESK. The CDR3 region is CRQGTPYEQYF. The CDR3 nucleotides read TGTCGCCAGGGAACTCCCTACGAGCAGTACTTC.

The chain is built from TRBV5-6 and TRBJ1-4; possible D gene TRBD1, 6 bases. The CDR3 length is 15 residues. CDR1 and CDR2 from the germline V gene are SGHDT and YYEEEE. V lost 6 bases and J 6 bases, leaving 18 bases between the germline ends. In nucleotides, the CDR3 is TGTGCCAGCACCCCTCAGGCCAGGGGAGATGAAAAACTGTTTTTT. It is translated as CASTPQARGDEKLFF. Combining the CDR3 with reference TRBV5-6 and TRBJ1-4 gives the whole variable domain DAGVTQSPTHLIKTRGQQVTLRCSPKSGHDTVSWYQQALGQGPQFIFQYYEEEERQRGNFPDRFSGHQFPNYSSELNVNALLLGDSALYLCASTPQARGDEKLFFGSGTQLSVL.

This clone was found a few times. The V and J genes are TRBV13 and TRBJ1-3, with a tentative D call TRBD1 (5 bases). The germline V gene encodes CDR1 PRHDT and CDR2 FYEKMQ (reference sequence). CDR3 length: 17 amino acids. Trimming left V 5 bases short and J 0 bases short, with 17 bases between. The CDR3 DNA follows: TGTGCCAGCAGCCGGCGAGGCAGGGCGAGCTCTGGAAACACCATATATTTT. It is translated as CASSRRGRASSGNTIYF.

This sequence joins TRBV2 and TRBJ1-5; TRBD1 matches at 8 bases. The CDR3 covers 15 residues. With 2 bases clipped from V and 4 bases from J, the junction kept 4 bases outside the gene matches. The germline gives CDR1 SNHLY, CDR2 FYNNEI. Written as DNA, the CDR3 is TGTGCCAGCAGTGAACAGGGGGCGCATAATCAGCCCCAGCATTTT. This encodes CASSEQGAHNQPQHF.

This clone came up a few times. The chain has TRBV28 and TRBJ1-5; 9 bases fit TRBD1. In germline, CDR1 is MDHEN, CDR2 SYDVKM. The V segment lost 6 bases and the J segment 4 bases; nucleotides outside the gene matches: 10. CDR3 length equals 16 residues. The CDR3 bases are TGTGCCAGCAGCATACACAGGGGGCGAGGGAATCAGCCCCAGCATTTT. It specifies CASSIHRGRGNQPQHF.

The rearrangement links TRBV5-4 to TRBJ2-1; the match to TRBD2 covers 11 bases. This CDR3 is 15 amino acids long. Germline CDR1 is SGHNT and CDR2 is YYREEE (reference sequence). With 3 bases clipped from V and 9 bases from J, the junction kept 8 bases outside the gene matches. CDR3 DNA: TGTGCCAGCAGCTCCGTAGCGGGGGGGCAGGCTGAGCAGTTCTTC. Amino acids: CASSSVAGGQAEQFF. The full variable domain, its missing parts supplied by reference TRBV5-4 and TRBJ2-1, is ETGVTQSPTHLIKTRGQQVTLRCSSQSGHNTVSWYQQALGQGPQFIFQYYREEENGRGNFPPRFSGLQFPNYSSELNVNALELDDSALYLCASSSVAGGQAEQFFGPGTRLTVL.

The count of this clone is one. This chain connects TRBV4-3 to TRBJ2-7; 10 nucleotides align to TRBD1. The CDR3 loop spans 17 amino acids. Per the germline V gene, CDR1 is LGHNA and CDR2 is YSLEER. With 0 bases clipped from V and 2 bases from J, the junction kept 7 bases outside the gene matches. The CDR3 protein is CASSQEWRTGGAYEQYF. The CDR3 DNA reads TGCGCCAGCAGCCAAGAGTGGAGGACAGGGGGAGCCTACGAGCAGTACTTC.

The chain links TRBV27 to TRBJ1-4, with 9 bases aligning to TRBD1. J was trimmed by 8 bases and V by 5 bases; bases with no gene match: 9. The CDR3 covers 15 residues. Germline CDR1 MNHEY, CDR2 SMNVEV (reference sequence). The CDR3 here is CASSPGDRAGEKLFF. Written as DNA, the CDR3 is TGTGCCAGCAGTCCCGGGGACAGGGCGGGAGAAAAACTGTTTTTT.